This entry lists 4 T cell receptor beta chains sequenced from one sample in a study of persistence of HIV-infected CD4 T cells (dated by TCRdb to the early 2020s). Their antigen targets remain unknown. The immunoSEQ hsTCRB assay version 4, run in survey mode, was used to sequence TCRbeta repertoires from genomic DNA. Sourced from immuneACCESS, this table was stored by TCRdb with only in-frame sequences that have V and J called. A share of the clones is absent; for the studies checked, an unresolved V gene accounts for under half, and the remainder has no known explanation. In all, the sample holds 45,000 or so clones, and 88% of those were seen once. Of the sample, 0.4% to 0.5% falls within the top ten clones. The sample's treatment or condition, from its label and the paper: suppressive antiretroviral therapy. Cells were stimulated with anti-CD3/anti-CD28 magnetic beads as a nonspecific positive control representing the CD4+ T cell repertoire. Responding CD4+ T cells were sorted by upregulation of both CD40 ligand and CD69.

Sequenced material: CD4+ T cells sorted from PBMCs after approximately 19-hour stimulation, taken from a patient who received antiretroviral therapy. The sample's cell subset or site label, in plain terms: CD40L+CD69+ CD4 T cells responding to anti-CD3/anti-CD28 beads, representing the overall repertoire. Every receptor here comes from an adult woman with HIV who was CMV-seropositive.

The chain carries TRBV12-3 or TRBV12-4 and TRBJ1-5; D not certain. V shed 3 bases and J shed 5 bases, with 5 bases lying between them. The CDR3 has 12 residues. The CDR3 reads CASSFRDQPQHF. CDR3 DNA: TGTGCCAGCAGTTTCAGAGATCAGCCCCAGCATTTT.

The chain uses TRBV30 and TRBJ2-3; D gene uncertain. The CDR3 runs to 14 residues. Germline lookup yields CDR1 GTSNPN and CDR2 SVGIG (reference sequence). CDR3 nucleotide sequence: TGTGCTGCCCCAGACCGGCGCAAGGGAGATACGCAGTATTTT. This codes for CAAPDRRKGDTQYF.

V and J are TRBV5-4 and TRBJ1-1, with D unresolved. V was pared by 0 bases and J by 7 bases, with 7 bases between. The CDR3 consists of 12 residues. Germline CDR1 and CDR2: SGHNT and YYREEE (reference sequence). The DNA of the CDR3 is TGTGCCAGCAGCTTGGTAGTCGGTGAAGCTTTCTTT. Its translation: CASSLVVGEAFF. Full variable domain (missing parts from reference TRBV5-4 and TRBJ1-1): ETGVTQSPTHLIKTRGQQVTLRCSSQSGHNTVSWYQQALGQGPQFIFQYYREEENGRGNFPPRFSGLQFPNYSSELNVNALELDDSALYLCASSLVVGEAFFGQGTRLTVV.

The genes are TRBV30 and TRBJ1-6; maybe TRBD1 (6 bases). V gave up 1 base and J gave up 9 bases, with 13 bases separating them. The germline gives CDR1 GTSNPN, CDR2 SVGIG (reference sequence). This CDR3 region has 14 residues. The CDR3 nucleotides read TGTGCCTGGAGTGAGACGGGGGCGAGTTCACCCCTCCACTTT. It is translated as CAWSETGASSPLHF.